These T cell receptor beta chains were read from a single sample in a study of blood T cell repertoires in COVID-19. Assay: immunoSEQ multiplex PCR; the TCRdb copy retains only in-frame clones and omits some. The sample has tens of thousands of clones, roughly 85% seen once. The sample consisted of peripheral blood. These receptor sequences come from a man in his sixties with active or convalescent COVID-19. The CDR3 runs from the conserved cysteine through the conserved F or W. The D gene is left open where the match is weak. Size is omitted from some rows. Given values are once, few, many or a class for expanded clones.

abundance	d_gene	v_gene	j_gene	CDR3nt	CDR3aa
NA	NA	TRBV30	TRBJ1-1	TGTGCCTGGACCAGACAAATGAACACTGAAGCTTTCTTT	CAWTRQMNTEAFF
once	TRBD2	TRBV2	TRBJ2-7	TGTGCCAGCAGGGGACTAGCGGGGGGGCGAGGCGAGCAGTACTTC	CASRGLAGGRGEQYF
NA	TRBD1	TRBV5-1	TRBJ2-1	TGCGCCAGCAGCTTCCGGGACAGACAATACAATGAGCAGTTCTTC	CASSFRDRQYNEQFF
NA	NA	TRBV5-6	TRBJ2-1	TGTGCCAGCAGCTTGTTAACAGGAATTTCCTCCTACAATGAGCAGTTCTTC	CASSLLTGISSYNEQFF
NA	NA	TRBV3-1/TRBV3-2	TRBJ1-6	TGTGCCAGCAGCCCGGACAGCAATTCTAATTCACCCCTCCACTTT	CASSPDSNSNSPLHF
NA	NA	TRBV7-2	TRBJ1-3	TGTGCCAGCAGCTTAGCGCGGTCGGTGGACTCTGGAAACACCATATATTTT	CASSLARSVDSGNTIYF
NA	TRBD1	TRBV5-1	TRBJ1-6	TGCGCCAGCAGCCCCGGACAGGCCCGGAATTCACCCCTCCACTTT	CASSPGQARNSPLHF
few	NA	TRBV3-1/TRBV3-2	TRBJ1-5	TGTGCCAGCAGCCAAAGTCCCAGGGCCGATCAGCCCCAGCATTTT	CASSQSPRADQPQHF
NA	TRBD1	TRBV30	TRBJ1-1	TGTGCCTGGAATCGGCAGGGGGGACACACTGAAGCTTTCTTT	CAWNRQGGHTEAFF
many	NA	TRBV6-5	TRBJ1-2	TGTGCCAGCAGTTACGGAGGAGGCTACACCTTC	CASSYGGGYTF
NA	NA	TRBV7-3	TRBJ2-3	TGTGCCAGCAGCTTACACGGGGGGCCCGAAGAAACCACAGATACGCAGTATTTT	CASSLHGGPEETTDTQYF
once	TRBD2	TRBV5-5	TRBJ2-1	TGTGCCAGCAGCCTGCCGGATTTAGCGGGGACGAGTGAGCAGTTCTTC	CASSLPDLAGTSEQFF
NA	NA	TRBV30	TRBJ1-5	TGTGCCTGGGACCTTGGGGGGGGCGGCAATCAGCCCCAGCATTTT	CAWDLGGGGNQPQHF
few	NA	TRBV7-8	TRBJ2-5	TGTGCCAGCAGCTTGGCGGGAGAGACCCAGTACTTC	CASSLAGETQYF
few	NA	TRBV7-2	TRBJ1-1	TGTGCCAGCAGCCTCCGACAGGTCGACACTGAAGCTTTCTTT	CASSLRQVDTEAFF
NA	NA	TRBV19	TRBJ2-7	TGTGCCAGTAGGGACAGCGTGCGTTCCTACGAGCAGTACTTC	CASRDSVRSYEQYF
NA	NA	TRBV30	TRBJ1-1	TGTGCCTGGAGAAGGGGTAAAGCTTTCTTT	CAWRRGKAFF
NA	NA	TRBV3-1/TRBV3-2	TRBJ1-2	TGTGCCAGCAGCCAAGATTTGCGGGGCTACACCTTC	CASSQDLRGYTF
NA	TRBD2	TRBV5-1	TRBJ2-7	TGCGCCAGCAGCTTGGAAAGCGGGGGGGTTGGCGAGCAGTACTTC	CASSLESGGVGEQYF
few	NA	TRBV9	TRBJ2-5	TGTGCCAGCAGCGTAGATTCCTTGGGGCTTGGGGAGACCCAGTACTTC	CASSVDSLGLGETQYF
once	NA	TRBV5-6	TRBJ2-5	TGTGCCAGCAGCCTGGGACTCCCTCCAGAGACCCAGTACTTC	CASSLGLPPETQYF
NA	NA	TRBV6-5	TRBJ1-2	TGTGCCAGCAGTACAGGGCACTCTAACTATGGCTACACCTTC	CASSTGHSNYGYTF
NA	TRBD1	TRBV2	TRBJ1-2	TGTGCCAGCTATGACAGGGATGACTATGGCTACACCTTC	CASYDRDDYGYTF
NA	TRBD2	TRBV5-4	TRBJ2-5	TGTGCCGCAGCTCCGGGCGGGGGGGACCAAGAGACCCAGTACTTC	CAAAPGGGDQETQYF
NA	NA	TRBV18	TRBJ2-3	TGTGCCAGCTCACCAAGCTTGCAGGCAGATACGCAGTATTTT	CASSPSLQADTQYF
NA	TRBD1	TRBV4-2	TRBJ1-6	TGTGCCAGCAGCCAAGAGGGGACAGGGGGTAGGTTCTCCTATAATTCACCCCTCCACTTT	CASSQEGTGGRFSYNSPLHF
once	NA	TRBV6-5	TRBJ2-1	TGTGCCAGCAGCCCCAGGGAACAGGGATACAATGAGCAGTTCTTC	CASSPREQGYNEQFF
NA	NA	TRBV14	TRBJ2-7	TGTGCCAGCAGTCTTGACAGGTTCTACGAGCAGTACTTC	CASSLDRFYEQYF
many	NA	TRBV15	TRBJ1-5	TGTGCCACCAGCACGGACGCCAGGGAATTGGCCCAGCATTTT	CATSTDARELAQHF
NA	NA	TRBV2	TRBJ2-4	TGTGCCAGCAGTGAAGCCCAGGGAATGGGGAACATTCAGTACTTC	CASSEAQGMGNIQYF
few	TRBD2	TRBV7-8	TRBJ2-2	TGTGCCAGCAGCTTAGCCGGGACTAGCGTGACCGGGGAGCTGTTTTTT	CASSLAGTSVTGELFF
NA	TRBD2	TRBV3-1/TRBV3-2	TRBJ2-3	TGTGCCAGCAGCCCTTGGACTAGCGGGGGTTTCACAGATACGCAGTATTTT	CASSPWTSGGFTDTQYF
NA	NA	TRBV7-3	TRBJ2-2	TGTGCCAGCAGCCCAATGGTCAGTTACACCGGGGAGCTGTTTTTT	CASSPMVSYTGELFF
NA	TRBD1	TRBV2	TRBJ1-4	TGTGCCAGCAGCGTAGACAGGGGTCATGAAAAACTGTTTTTT	CASSVDRGHEKLFF
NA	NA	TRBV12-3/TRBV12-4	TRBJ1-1	TGTGCCAGCAGTTTGGGTTTGGGGCAGCCGGCTTTCTTT	CASSLGLGQPAFF
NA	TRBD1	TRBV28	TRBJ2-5	TGTGCCAGCGGGGAACAGGGGGCAGGGAAGACCCAGTACTTC	CASGEQGAGKTQYF
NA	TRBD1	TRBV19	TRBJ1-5	TGTGCCAGTAGTAAAGACAGGGTTTATAGCAATCAGCCCCAGCATTTT	CASSKDRVYSNQPQHF
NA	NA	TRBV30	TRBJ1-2	TGTGCCTGGACAATCGGAGGGGACCTTTATGGCTACACCTTC	CAWTIGGDLYGYTF
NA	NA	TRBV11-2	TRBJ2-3	TGTGCCAGCAGACTGACAGATACGCAGTATTTT	CASRLTDTQYF
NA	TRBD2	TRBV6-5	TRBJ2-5	TGTGCCAGCAGTTACTTTGCGGGGGGCGGAGAGACCCAGTACTTC	CASSYFAGGGETQYF
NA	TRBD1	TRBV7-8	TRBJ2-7	TGTGCCAGCAGCACAAGACAGGGGGCGGGAGAGCAGTACTTC	CASSTRQGAGEQYF
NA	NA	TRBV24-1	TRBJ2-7	TGTGCCACCAGCCTATCGGGACACGTCTACGAGCAGTACTTC	CATSLSGHVYEQYF
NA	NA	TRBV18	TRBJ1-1	TGTGCCAGCTCACCAGTAACAGAGCATGAAGCTTTCTTT	CASSPVTEHEAFF
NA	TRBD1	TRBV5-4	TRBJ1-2	TGTGCCAGCAGCACACAGACAGGGTCGGCCTATGGCTACACCTTC	CASSTQTGSAYGYTF
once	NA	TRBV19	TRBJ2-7	TGTGCCAGTAGGCTTAGTGTCAGGGTGGAGTTTTCCTACGAGCAGTACTTC	CASRLSVRVEFSYEQYF
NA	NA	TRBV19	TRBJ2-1	TGTGCCAGTAAAATACAGAGCTCCTACAATGAGCAGTTCTTC	CASKIQSSYNEQFF
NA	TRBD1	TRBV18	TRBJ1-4	TGTGCCAGCTCACCGACAGGGACGGGTGAAAAACTGTTTTTT	CASSPTGTGEKLFF
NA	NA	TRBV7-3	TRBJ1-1	TGTGCCAGCAGCTCCGGTGGGGCGAACACTGAAGCTTTCTTT	CASSSGGANTEAFF
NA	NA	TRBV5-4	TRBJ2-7	TGTGCCAGCAGCTCCCCAGGGGTTGGGTACGAGCAGTACTTC	CASSSPGVGYEQYF
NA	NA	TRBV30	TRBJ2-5	TGTGCCTGGAGTTCGTCTAGCTCTGGACTCCAAGAGACCCAGTACTTC	CAWSSSSSGLQETQYF
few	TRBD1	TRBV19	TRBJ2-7	TGTGCCAGTAGTAACCGGGACAGGGGTCCCTCGCAGTACTTC	CASSNRDRGPSQYF
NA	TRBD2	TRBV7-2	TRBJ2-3	TGTGCCAGCAGCATATCTAGCGGGGCAGATACGCAGTATTTT	CASSISSGADTQYF
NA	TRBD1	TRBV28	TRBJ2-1	TGTGCCAGCAGTTCCCGGGACAGGGAGAACAATGAGCAGTTCTTC	CASSSRDRENNEQFF
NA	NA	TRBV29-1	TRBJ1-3	TGCAGCGCCAACCGACGACAGGCTGGAAACACCATATATTTT	CSANRRQAGNTIYF
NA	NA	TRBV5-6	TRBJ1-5	TGTGCCAGCAAACCAAACCTCGCAGGGATTCAGCCCCAGCATTTT	CASKPNLAGIQPQHF
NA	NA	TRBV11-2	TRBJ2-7	TGTGCCAGCAGCCCAGGGCCCTACGAGCAGTACTTC	CASSPGPYEQYF
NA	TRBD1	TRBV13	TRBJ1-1	TGTGCCAGCAGCCCCTGGGACAGCGGCACTGAAGCTTTCTTT	CASSPWDSGTEAFF
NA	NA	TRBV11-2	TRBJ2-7	TGTGCCAGCAGCTCCCCGGGAGTCGAGCAGTACTTC	CASSSPGVEQYF
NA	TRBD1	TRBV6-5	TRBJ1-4	TGTGCCAGCAGGTCACAGGGGGGTAATGAAAAACTGTTTTTT	CASRSQGGNEKLFF